These 4 T cell receptor gamma chains were sequenced from one sample in a study of Vδ1+ human thymocytes. Findings and caveats of the study: Thymic TRG and TRD repertoires appeared highly polyclonal, with Gaussian CDR3 length distributions.

No antigens are known for them. Extracted RNA was reverse transcribed into cDNA. CDR3 amplicons came from multiplex PCR with pooled V-gene forward and constant-region reverse primers. TCRdb re-processed the multiplex PCR reads via CATT. This table holds roughly 30,000 gamma-chain clones, roughly 20% found once. Source material: Vdelta1+ gamma-delta thymocytes from the thymus. Subset specified: FACS-sorted CD3+ TCRalphabeta- TCRVdelta1+ TCRVdelta2- thymocytes. The receptors stem from a boy under three years old who had congenital heart surgery.

This clone has more than one count but fewer than ten. The rearrangement uses TRGV3 and TRGJ1 or TRGJ2. Per germline, CDR1 VTNTFY and CDR2 YDVSTARD (reference sequence). With 10 bases clipped from V and 1 base from J, the junction kept 4 bases outside the gene matches. This CDR3 contains 11 residues. The CDR3 region has the DNA TGTGCCACTGACAATTATTATAAGAAACTCTTT. Its protein is CATDNYYKKLF.

The J gene is TRGJ1 or TRGJ2, the V gene TRGV9. The CDR3 is made up of 13 amino acids. CDR1 GITISATS and CDR2 ISYDGTV come from the germline V gene (reference sequence). V lost 4 bases and J lost 8; bases outside the gene matches: 11. The CDR3 loop is CALWDTGTHKKLF. The CDR3 region has the DNA TGTGCCTTGTGGGACACCGGAACTCATAAGAAACTCTTT.

In its sample, this clone was seen a few times. V and J are TRGV9 and TRGJ1 or TRGJ2. Germline CDR1 and CDR2: GITISATS and ISYDGTV (reference sequence). The trim removed 4 bases at V and 2 bases at J, leaving 5 bases unmatched. The CDR3 loop spans 13 amino acids. The CDR3, as DNA: TGTGCCTTGTGGGATCATGATTATTATAAGAAACTCTTT. Translated, it gives CALWDHDYYKKLF.

The J gene is TRGJ1 or TRGJ2, the V gene TRGV2. V dropped 0 bases and J dropped 12; count of bases not matched to a gene: 11. There are 13 residues in the CDR3. CDR1 EGSNGY and CDR2 YDSYNSKV come from the germline V gene. The chain's CDR3 is CATWDGLGCWKLF. The CDR3 coding sequence is TGTGCCACCTGGGACGGGCTCGGTTGTTGGAAACTCTTT.